The following is a T cell receptor (beta chain) sequence with its context. The sample comes from a study of CD8 T cells in Susac syndrome. The wider study: The Susac syndrome patients that were sequenced included 5 or 6 with active disease and roughly 8 in remission.

The RNA, about 0.5 to 1 ug, was put through reverse transcription using random hexamers. The immunoSEQ assay covered 54 Vbeta and 13 Jbeta segments for CDR3. TCRdb independently ran MiXCR on the immunoSEQ multiplex PCR reads; one entry per CDR3 protein. This table has roughly 160,000 distinct CDR3 sequences, 90% to 96% appearing once. Negative magnetic isolation gave CD8+ and CD4+ cells; FACS enriched CD8+ TEMRA. The CDR3 runs 14 residues. The V end was cut by 10 bases, the J end by 0 bases, with 10 bases between. CDR1 and CDR2 from the germline V gene are SGHTA and FQGNSA. The chain has TRBV7-2 and TRBJ2-6; no clear D gene. The clonotype originates from a human donor with Susac syndrome. Sequenced material: CD4+ T cells from PBMCs. The CDR3 protein is CAIARDSGANVLTF. The DNA for the CDR3 is TGTGCCATCGCAAGGGACTCTGGGGCCAACGTCCTGACTTTC.